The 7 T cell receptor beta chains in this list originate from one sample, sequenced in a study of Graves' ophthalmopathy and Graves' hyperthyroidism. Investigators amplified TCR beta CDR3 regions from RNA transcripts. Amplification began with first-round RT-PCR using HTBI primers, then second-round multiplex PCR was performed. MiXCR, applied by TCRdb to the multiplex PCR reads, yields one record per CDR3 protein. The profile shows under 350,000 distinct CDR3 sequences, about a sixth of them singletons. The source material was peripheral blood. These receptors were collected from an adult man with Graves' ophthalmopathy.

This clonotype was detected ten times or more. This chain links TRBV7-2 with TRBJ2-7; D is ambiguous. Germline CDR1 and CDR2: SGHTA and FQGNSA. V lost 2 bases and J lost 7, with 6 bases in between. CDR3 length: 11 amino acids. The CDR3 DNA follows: TGTGCCAGCAGCTTATTTTCGGAGCAGTACTTC. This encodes CASSLFSEQYF.

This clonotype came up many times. The DNA of the CDR3 is TGTGCCAGCAGTTGGGGTGGCAGGCGAAACGCTGAAGCTTTCTTT. This translates into CASSWGGRRNAEAFF. This rearrangement joins TRBV12-3 or TRBV12-4 to TRBJ1-1; D gene unclear. Trimming left V 4 bases short and J 6 bases short, with 18 bases between. CDR3 length: 15 amino acids.

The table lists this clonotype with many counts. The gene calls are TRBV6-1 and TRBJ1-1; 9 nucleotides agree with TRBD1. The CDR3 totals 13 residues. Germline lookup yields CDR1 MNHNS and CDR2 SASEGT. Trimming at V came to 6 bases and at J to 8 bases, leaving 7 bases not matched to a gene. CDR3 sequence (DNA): TGTGCCAGCAGCCCCACAGGGGGCGGAGAAGCTTTCTTT. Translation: CASSPTGGGEAFF.

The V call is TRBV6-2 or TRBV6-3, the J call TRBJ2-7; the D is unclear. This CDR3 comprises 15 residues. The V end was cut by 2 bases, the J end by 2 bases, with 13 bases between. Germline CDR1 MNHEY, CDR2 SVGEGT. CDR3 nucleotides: TGTGCCAGCAGTTACCAGCGCACTGCTCCCTACGAGCAGTACTTC. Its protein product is CASSYQRTAPYEQYF.

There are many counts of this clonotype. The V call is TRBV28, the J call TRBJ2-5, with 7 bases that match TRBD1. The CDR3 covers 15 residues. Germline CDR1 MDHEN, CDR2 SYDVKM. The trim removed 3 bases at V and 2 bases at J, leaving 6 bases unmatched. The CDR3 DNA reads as TGTGCCAGCAGTTTGGGACAGAGTGTACAAGAGACCCAGTACTTC. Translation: CASSLGQSVQETQYF.

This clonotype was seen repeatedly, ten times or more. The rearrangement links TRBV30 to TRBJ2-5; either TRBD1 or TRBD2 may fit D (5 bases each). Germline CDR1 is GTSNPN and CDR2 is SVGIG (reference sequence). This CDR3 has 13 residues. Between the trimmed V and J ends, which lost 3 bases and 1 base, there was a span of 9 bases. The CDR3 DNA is TGTGCCTGGAGGGGGGTCGGCCAAGAGACCCAGTACTTC. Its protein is CAWRGVGQETQYF.

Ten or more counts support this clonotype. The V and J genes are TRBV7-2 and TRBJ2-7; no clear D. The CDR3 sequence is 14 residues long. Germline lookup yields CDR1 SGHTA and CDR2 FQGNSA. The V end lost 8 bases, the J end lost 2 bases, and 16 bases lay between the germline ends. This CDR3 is CASLVGGTAYEQYF. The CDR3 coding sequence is TGTGCCAGCCTAGTGGGTGGAACGGCCTACGAGCAGTACTTC.